A selection of T cell receptor beta chains follows, all from one sample in a study of beta chain features in type 1 diabetes. Profiling relied on immunoSEQ multiplex PCR, and the TCRdb table lists in-frame clones only, not all of them. This sample carries 400,000 or so clones, roughly a tenth of them seen once, and the ten largest clones take about 0.6%. Source material: central memory CD4+ T cells from blood. The receptor set was obtained from a man aged 30 to 45 with type 1 diabetes. Each CDR3 is given with its conserved first and last residue. The order of the fields is D gene, J gene, clone size, V gene, CDR3 protein, CDR3 DNA. A D gene is named only where the DNA matches it firmly. Size is stated for part of the rows, as once, few or many counts, or as a class when the clone is expanded.

d_gene: .; j_gene: TRBJ1-1; abundance: few; v_gene: TRBV6-5; CDR3aa: CASGGGNTEAFF; CDR3nt: TGTGCCAGCGGGGGTGGGAACACTGAAGCTTTCTTT
d_gene: TRBD2; j_gene: TRBJ2-7; abundance: few; v_gene: TRBV30; CDR3aa: CAWSVWGLAGSYEQYF; CDR3nt: TGTGCCTGGAGTGTATGGGGACTAGCGGGATCCTACGAGCAGTACTTC
d_gene: TRBD1; j_gene: TRBJ2-5; abundance: few; v_gene: TRBV9; CDR3aa: CASSPLAGGAPGETQYF; CDR3nt: TGTGCCAGCAGCCCTCTCGCAGGGGGCGCCCCGGGGGAGACCCAGTACTTC
d_gene: TRBD2; j_gene: TRBJ2-1; abundance: .; v_gene: TRBV6-4; CDR3aa: CASALSGSYNEQFF; CDR3nt: TGTGCCAGCGCGCTAAGCGGGAGCTACAATGAGCAGTTCTTC
d_gene: TRBD2; j_gene: TRBJ2-1; abundance: few; v_gene: TRBV7-2; CDR3aa: CASSFSTSGPYEQFF; CDR3nt: TGTGCCAGCAGCTTTTCCACTAGCGGGCCTTATGAGCAGTTCTTC
d_gene: TRBD2; j_gene: TRBJ2-5; abundance: .; v_gene: TRBV5-6; CDR3aa: CASSSRAGTETQYF; CDR3nt: TGTGCCAGCAGCTCACGAGCGGGAACGGAGACCCAGTACTTC
d_gene: TRBD2; j_gene: TRBJ2-2; abundance: .; v_gene: TRBV5-1; CDR3aa: CASSSGGGNTGELFF; CDR3nt: TGCGCCAGCAGCTCTGGCGGGGGGAACACCGGGGAGCTGTTTTTT
d_gene: .; j_gene: TRBJ2-3; abundance: .; v_gene: TRBV5-4; CDR3aa: CASSPSGGTGTDTQYF; CDR3nt: TGTGCCAGCAGCCCGAGCGGCGGGACGGGCACAGATACGCAGTATTTT
d_gene: .; j_gene: TRBJ2-3; abundance: .; v_gene: TRBV5-1; CDR3aa: CASSPDRLSTDTQYF; CDR3nt: TGCGCCAGCAGCCCCGACAGGTTATCCACAGATACGCAGTATTTT
d_gene: .; j_gene: TRBJ2-5; abundance: many; v_gene: TRBV5-1; CDR3aa: CASSLEETQYF; CDR3nt: TGCGCCAGCAGCTTGGAAGAGACCCAGTACTTC
d_gene: TRBD1; j_gene: TRBJ1-2; abundance: few; v_gene: TRBV7-8; CDR3aa: CASSPRTGLSGYTF; CDR3nt: TGTGCCAGCAGCCCACGGACAGGGCTGAGTGGCTACACCTTC
d_gene: .; j_gene: TRBJ2-3; abundance: .; v_gene: TRBV27; CDR3aa: CASSLGVTGEDTQYF; CDR3nt: TGTGCCAGCAGTTTAGGAGTCACCGGGGAAGATACGCAGTATTTT
d_gene: TRBD2; j_gene: TRBJ2-7; abundance: few; v_gene: TRBV9; CDR3aa: CASSAGLANYEQYF; CDR3nt: TGTGCCAGCAGCGCCGGACTAGCGAACTACGAGCAGTACTTC
d_gene: .; j_gene: TRBJ1-2; abundance: many; v_gene: TRBV28; CDR3aa: CASTWADYGYTF; CDR3nt: TGTGCCAGCACATGGGCAGACTATGGCTACACCTTC
d_gene: .; j_gene: TRBJ1-5; abundance: .; v_gene: TRBV4-3; CDR3aa: CASSGQQGNQPQHF; CDR3nt: TGCGCCAGCTCGGGGCAGCAAGGCAATCAGCCCCAGCATTTT
d_gene: .; j_gene: TRBJ1-4; abundance: few; v_gene: TRBV5-6; CDR3aa: CASTSRELGEKLFF; CDR3nt: TGTGCCAGCACCTCGAGGGAACTGGGTGAAAAACTGTTTTTT
d_gene: .; j_gene: TRBJ2-7; abundance: many; v_gene: TRBV9; CDR3aa: CASSVATAGINEQYF; CDR3nt: TGTGCCAGCAGCGTAGCCACGGCGGGAATCAATGAGCAGTACTTC
d_gene: .; j_gene: TRBJ2-1; abundance: .; v_gene: TRBV6-1; CDR3aa: CASGLVEQFF; CDR3nt: TGTGCCAGCGGTCTAGTAGAGCAGTTCTTC
d_gene: .; j_gene: TRBJ1-2; abundance: few; v_gene: TRBV6-5; CDR3aa: CASRTGVYGYTF; CDR3nt: TGTGCCAGCAGGACGGGGGTATATGGCTACACCTTC
d_gene: TRBD1; j_gene: TRBJ2-7; abundance: .; v_gene: TRBV10-3; CDR3aa: CATIEAGGLNDLSSYEQYF; CDR3nt: TGTGCCACCATTGAGGCAGGGGGCTTGAATGACTTGAGCTCCTACGAGCAGTACTTC
d_gene: .; j_gene: TRBJ1-4; abundance: many; v_gene: TRBV11-2; CDR3aa: CASSLRALVGEKLFF; CDR3nt: TGTGCCAGCAGCCTAAGGGCGTTAGTCGGGGAAAAACTGTTTTTT
d_gene: TRBD2; j_gene: TRBJ2-3; abundance: many; v_gene: TRBV7-9; CDR3aa: CASQPTSARTDTQYF; CDR3nt: TGTGCCAGCCAGCCCACTAGCGCCCGCACAGATACGCAGTATTTT
d_gene: TRBD1; j_gene: TRBJ2-5; abundance: .; v_gene: TRBV11-2; CDR3aa: CASSPITGQGVAETQYF; CDR3nt: TGTGCCAGCAGCCCCATCACGGGACAGGGAGTCGCAGAGACCCAGTACTTC
d_gene: .; j_gene: TRBJ1-2; abundance: few; v_gene: TRBV6-1; CDR3aa: CASTNPEGGTYGYTF; CDR3nt: TGTGCCAGCACCAACCCGGAGGGGGGGACCTATGGCTACACCTTC
d_gene: TRBD1; j_gene: TRBJ1-5; abundance: .; v_gene: TRBV7-6; CDR3aa: CASSFDRGNQPQHF; CDR3nt: TGTGCCAGCAGCTTTGACAGGGGAAATCAGCCCCAGCATTTT
d_gene: TRBD1; j_gene: TRBJ2-1; abundance: few; v_gene: TRBV27; CDR3aa: CASSLQKTYRGNFNEQFF; CDR3nt: TGTGCCAGCAGTTTACAGAAAACCTACAGGGGCAACTTCAATGAGCAGTTCTTC
d_gene: .; j_gene: TRBJ2-5; abundance: few; v_gene: TRBV6-5; CDR3aa: CASAGNGETQYF; CDR3nt: TGTGCCAGCGCGGGTAATGGAGAGACCCAGTACTTC
d_gene: .; j_gene: TRBJ2-7; abundance: few; v_gene: TRBV7-2; CDR3aa: CASSLGLHSYEQYF; CDR3nt: TGTGCCAGCAGCTTAGGGCTCCATTCCTACGAGCAGTACTTC
d_gene: TRBD1; j_gene: TRBJ2-5; abundance: few; v_gene: TRBV19; CDR3aa: CASSQGTGDRKTQYF; CDR3nt: TGTGCCAGTAGCCAAGGGACAGGGGATAGGAAGACCCAGTACTTC
d_gene: TRBD1; j_gene: TRBJ1-1; abundance: .; v_gene: TRBV9; CDR3aa: CASSGDRGSEAFF; CDR3nt: TGTGCCAGCAGTGGTGACAGGGGATCTGAAGCTTTCTTT
d_gene: .; j_gene: TRBJ2-7; abundance: few; v_gene: TRBV5-1; CDR3aa: CASQTQDRKSYEQYF; CDR3nt: TGCGCCAGTCAAACTCAGGACAGAAAGAGCTACGAGCAGTACTTC
d_gene: .; j_gene: TRBJ2-7; abundance: .; v_gene: TRBV6-5; CDR3aa: CASTRDSPYEQYF; CDR3nt: TGTGCCAGCACCAGGGACTCACCCTACGAGCAGTACTTC
d_gene: TRBD2; j_gene: TRBJ2-1; abundance: .; v_gene: TRBV23-1; CDR3aa: CASSQVGLAGRFSGNEQFF; CDR3nt: TGCGCCAGCAGCCAAGTGGGACTAGCGGGAAGGTTTTCGGGGAATGAGCAGTTCTTC
d_gene: TRBD2; j_gene: TRBJ2-7; abundance: .; v_gene: TRBV18; CDR3aa: CASSPGTSGGSSYEQYF; CDR3nt: TGTGCCAGCTCACCAGGGACTAGCGGGGGAAGCTCCTACGAGCAGTACTTC
d_gene: .; j_gene: TRBJ2-7; abundance: few; v_gene: TRBV28; CDR3aa: CASSTPGTWGRDEQYF; CDR3nt: TGTGCCAGCAGTACCCCCGGGACTTGGGGAAGGGACGAGCAGTACTTC
d_gene: .; j_gene: TRBJ2-3; abundance: .; v_gene: TRBV7-8; CDR3aa: CASTASRFTDTQYF; CDR3nt: TGTGCCAGCACCGCGTCAAGATTCACAGATACGCAGTATTTT
d_gene: .; j_gene: TRBJ1-2; abundance: few; v_gene: TRBV5-5; CDR3aa: CASSQDPVSYGYTF; CDR3nt: TGCGCCAGCAGCCAAGATCCAGTGTCATATGGCTACACCTTC
d_gene: TRBD1; j_gene: TRBJ2-7; abundance: few; v_gene: TRBV27; CDR3aa: CASSPGQGPTQQYF; CDR3nt: TGTGCCAGCAGTCCCGGACAGGGACCAACCCAGCAGTACTTC
d_gene: .; j_gene: TRBJ2-3; abundance: .; v_gene: TRBV9; CDR3aa: CASSGQLSSTDTQYF; CDR3nt: TGTGCCAGCAGCGGACAGCTTTCTAGCACAGATACGCAGTATTTT
d_gene: .; j_gene: TRBJ1-5; abundance: many; v_gene: TRBV4-1; CDR3aa: CASSQEGWGQEQPQHF; CDR3nt: TGCGCCAGCAGCCAAGAGGGTTGGGGGCAGGAACAGCCCCAGCATTTT
d_gene: TRBD2; j_gene: TRBJ2-7; abundance: .; v_gene: TRBV7-9; CDR3aa: CASSSMSRDRSGLAKDF; CDR3nt: TGTGCCAGCAGCTCAATGAGCCGGGACAGATCGGGACTAGCTAAGGACTTC
d_gene: .; j_gene: TRBJ2-5; abundance: .; v_gene: TRBV18; CDR3aa: CASSPPGAFQETQYF; CDR3nt: TGTGCCAGCTCACCACCCGGCGCCTTCCAAGAGACCCAGTACTTC
d_gene: TRBD2; j_gene: TRBJ2-5; abundance: few; v_gene: TRBV5-1; CDR3aa: CASSLGEGQETQYF; CDR3nt: TGCGCCAGCAGCTTGGGGGAGGGGCAAGAGACCCAGTACTTC
d_gene: .; j_gene: TRBJ2-3; abundance: few; v_gene: TRBV28; CDR3aa: CASSPSEAGFTDTQYF; CDR3nt: TGTGCCAGCAGTCCCTCGGAGGCGGGTTTCACAGATACGCAGTATTTT